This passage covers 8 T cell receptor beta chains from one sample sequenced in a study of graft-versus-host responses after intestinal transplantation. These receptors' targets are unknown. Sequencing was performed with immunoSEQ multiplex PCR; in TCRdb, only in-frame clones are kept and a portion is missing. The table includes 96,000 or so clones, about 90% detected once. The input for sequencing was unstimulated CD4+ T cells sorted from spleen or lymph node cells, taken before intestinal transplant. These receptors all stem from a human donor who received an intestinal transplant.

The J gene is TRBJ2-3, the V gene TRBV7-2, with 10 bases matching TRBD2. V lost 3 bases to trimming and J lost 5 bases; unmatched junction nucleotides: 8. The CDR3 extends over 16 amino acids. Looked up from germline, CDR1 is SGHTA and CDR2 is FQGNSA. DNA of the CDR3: TGTGCCAGCAGCTTGGGAGCGGGGGGGCTCGGAGATACGCAGTATTTT. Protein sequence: CASSLGAGGLGDTQYF.

The CDR3 DNA sequence: TGTGCCAGCAGCCAGAACAATGAGCAGTTCTTC. Residues: CASSQNNEQFF. The V call is TRBV7-9, the J call TRBJ2-1; D gene ambiguous. V lost 5 bases to trimming and J lost 5 bases, with 4 bases between them. CDR1 and CDR2 (germline): SEHNR, FQNEAQ (reference sequence). The CDR3 consists of 11 residues.

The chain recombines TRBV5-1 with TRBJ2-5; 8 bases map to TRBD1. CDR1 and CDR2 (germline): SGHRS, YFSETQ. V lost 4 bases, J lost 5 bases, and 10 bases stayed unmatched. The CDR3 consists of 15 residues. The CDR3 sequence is CASSRRPTGEETQYF. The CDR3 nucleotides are TGCGCCAGCAGCCGACGGCCGACAGGGGAGGAGACCCAGTACTTC.

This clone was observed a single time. The CDR3 DNA is TGTGCCAGCTCACCACCGGGACTAGCGGGAGGGGATGAGCAGTTCTTC. It yields the protein CASSPPGLAGGDEQFF. The rearrangement links TRBV18 to TRBJ2-1; 16 bases align to TRBD2. Germline values: CDR1 KGHSH, CDR2 LQKENI. The trim removed 0 bases at V and 8 bases at J, leaving 1 base unmatched. The CDR3 has 16 residues.

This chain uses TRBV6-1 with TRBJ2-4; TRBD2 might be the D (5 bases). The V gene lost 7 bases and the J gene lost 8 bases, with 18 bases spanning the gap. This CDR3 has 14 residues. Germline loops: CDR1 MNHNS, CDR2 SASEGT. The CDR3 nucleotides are TGTGCCAGCACGGATCGGGGTTTCTGGCACATTCAGTACTTC. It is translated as CASTDRGFWHIQYF.

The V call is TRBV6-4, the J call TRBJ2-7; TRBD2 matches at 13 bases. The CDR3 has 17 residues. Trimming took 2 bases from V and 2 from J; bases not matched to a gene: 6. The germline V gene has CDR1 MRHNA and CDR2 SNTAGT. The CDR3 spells CASSDHMGLAGTYEQYF. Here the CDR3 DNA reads TGTGCCAGCAGTGACCACATGGGACTAGCGGGAACCTACGAGCAGTACTTC.

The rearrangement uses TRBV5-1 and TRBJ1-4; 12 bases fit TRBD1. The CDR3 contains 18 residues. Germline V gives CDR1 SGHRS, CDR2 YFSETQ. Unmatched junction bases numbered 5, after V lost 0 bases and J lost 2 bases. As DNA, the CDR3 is TGCGCCAGCAGCTTGGTTGGGACAGGGGGCGCGACTAATGAAAAACTGTTTTTT. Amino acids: CASSLVGTGGATNEKLFF. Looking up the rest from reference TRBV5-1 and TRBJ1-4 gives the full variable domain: KAGVTQTPRYLIKTRGQQVTLSCSPISGHRSVSWYQQTPGQGLQFLFEYFSETQRNKGNFPGRFSGRQFSNSRSEMNVSTLELGDSALYLCASSLVGTGGATNEKLFFGSGTQLSVL.

The chain's CDR3 is CASSYSGLINSPLHF. CDR3 bases: TGTGCCAGCAGTTACTCCGGACTGATTAATTCACCCCTCCACTTT. The chain links TRBV6-5 to TRBJ1-6; D gene uncertain. Germline CDR1 and CDR2: MNHEY and SVGAGI. V dropped 0 bases and J dropped 6 bases, with 9 bases sitting between them. The CDR3 has 15 residues.